This T cell receptor beta chain was documented in a study of cytomegalovirus exposure and HLA in healthy donors. This CDR3 region has 16 residues. The germline V gene encodes CDR1 SGHVS and CDR2 FQNEAQ. V lost 5 bases and J 2 bases, leaving 17 bases between the germline ends. Primers included in the PCR were 60 Vbeta and 13 Jbeta primers. Assay used: immunoSEQ multiplex PCR; TCRdb lists only in-frame clones, some missing. Of around 92,000 clones in the sample, around 74% are singletons; the top ten hold around 3%. The chain couples TRBV7-8 to TRBJ2-3; D is perhaps TRBD2 (5 bases). The origin of this receptor is a female donor in good health and CMV-seropositive. Sequencing input: PBMCs. As DNA, the CDR3 is TGTGCCAGCAGCCTAAGGCCGGGGTCTAACACAGATACGCAGTATTTT. Residues: CASSLRPGSNTDTQYF.